Included here is one TCR beta chain sequence, with context. What it binds is unknown. The sample originates from a study of CD8+CD57+ T cells in acquired aplastic anemia. Study context: Across the sorted CD4+ and CD8+ cells, DNA amounts averaged about 3 ug. Study-level results: Between patients and controls, about 30 CD8+ CDR3 sequences were found in common.

The TCR beta profiling, which covered VDJ combination and CDR3 sequence, was carried out using genomic DNA as the template. Via MiXCR, TCRdb re-called the reads, giving one row per CDR3 protein. The sample lists 40,000 to 45,000 distinct CDR3 sequences; about two thirds were seen once. Between the trimmed V and J ends, which lost 6 bases and 5 bases, there was a span of 13 bases. The germline gives CDR1 WNHNN, CDR2 SYGVQD (reference sequence). This CDR3 has 13 amino acids. The sequenced sample consisted of sorted CD4+, CD8+, or CD8+CD57+ T cells (not recorded which) from PBMCs. J is TRBJ2-5 and V is TRBV10-1; D is uncertain. The TCR sequence derives from a human donor in good health, serving as a control. CDR3 region: CASSRTKDETQYF. DNA of the CDR3: TGCGCCAGCAGCCGGACCAAAGATGAGACCCAGTACTTC.